The 9 T cell receptor beta chains below come from one sample, sequenced in a study of blood T cell repertoires in COVID-19. Some clones are missing from TCRdb's copy, which holds only in-frame ones; the method was immunoSEQ multiplex PCR. Among roughly 200,000 clones listed, 82% were seen once. The sequenced sample was PBMCs or T cells enriched from blood (not recorded which). The receptors shown here come from a woman in her fifties or sixties with acute COVID-19.

This clone was seen only once. V usage is TRBV24-1 and J usage is TRBJ1-5; TRBD1 aligns across 10 bases. Germline CDR1 and CDR2: KGHDR and SFDVKD. The V and J ends lost 7 bases and 7 bases, in that order; junction bases with no gene match: 6. There are 14 residues in the CDR3. DNA of the CDR3: TGTGCCACCAGCCTGGGACAGGGGAACCAGCCCCAGCATTTT. Its protein is CATSLGQGNQPQHF.

This chain uses TRBV18 with TRBJ1-1; D unclear. There are 13 residues in the CDR3. Germline V gene sequence: CDR1 KGHSH, CDR2 LQKENI. The V end was cut by 2 bases, the J end by 3 bases, with 7 bases between. In nucleotides, the CDR3 is TGTGCCAGCTCACCAGGGGAGTACACTGAAGCTTTCTTT. Translation gives CASSPGEYTEAFF.

This clone was seen a handful of times. Other DNA sequences in this specimen translate into the identical CDR3. The chain is built from TRBV30 and TRBJ2-4; no clear D gene. Trimming stripped 2 bases from V and 0 bases from J, with 5 bases between. There are 13 residues in the CDR3. CDR1 and CDR2 from the germline V gene are GTSNPN and SVGIG (reference sequence). The CDR3 bases are TGTGCCTGGAGTAGAGTAGCCAAAAACATTCAGTACTTC. It codes for CAWSRVAKNIQYF.

The V and J genes are TRBV7-9 and TRBJ2-5, with 8 positions matching TRBD2. Per germline, CDR1 SEHNR and CDR2 FQNEAQ (reference sequence). The junction had 15 bases not matched to a gene; V was cut back by 5 bases and J by 7 bases. This CDR3 spans 16 amino acids. DNA of the CDR3: TGTGCCAGCAGCCTAGGAGGCGGGAGGCAAGTTGGGACCCAGTACTTC. This codes for CASSLGGGRQVGTQYF.

A note on this clone: The junction differs from germline at one of its ends, possibly a read error. V usage is TRBV5-4 and J usage is TRBJ1-3, with TRBD1 identical over 8 bases. Germline-derived CDR1 and CDR2 are SGHNT and YYREEE (reference sequence). This CDR3 has 14 amino acids. The CDR3 region has the DNA TGTGCCAGCAGCCCGGACAGGGTTGGAAGCACCATATATTTT. Translation gives CASSPDRVGSTIYF.

The chain combines TRBV7-9 with TRBJ1-2, with 8 bases fitting TRBD1. The CDR3 extends over 15 amino acids. The J segment lost 8 bases and the V segment lost 4 bases, leaving 12 bases of the junction unmatched. Germline CDR1 and CDR2: SEHNR and FQNEAQ (reference sequence). The CDR3 spells CASSSGTGTIDGYTF. The CDR3 DNA reads TGTGCCAGCAGCTCAGGGACAGGCACAATAGACGGCTACACCTTC.

This clone was detected a few times. This chain connects TRBV7-9 to TRBJ2-2; 11 bases match TRBD1. The length of the CDR3 is 16 residues. Trimming removed 5 bases from V and 7 bases from J; junction bases left unmatched: 9. CDR1 SEHNR and CDR2 FQNEAQ come from the germline V gene (reference sequence). The CDR3 region has the DNA TGTGCCAGCAGCCCTAAATGGACAGGGGGCTACGGGGAGCTGTTTTTT. It encodes CASSPKWTGGYGELFF.

The CDR3 reads CASSLGSSGNTDTQYF. As DNA, the CDR3 is TGCGCCAGCAGCTTGGGGTCTAGCGGGAACACAGATACGCAGTATTTT. V usage is TRBV5-1 and J usage is TRBJ2-3; 9 nucleotides line up with TRBD2. The CDR3 extends over 16 amino acids. Trimming removed 0 bases from V and 2 bases from J; junction bases left unmatched: 4. Per the germline V gene, CDR1 is SGHRS and CDR2 is YFSETQ. Full variable domain (missing parts from reference TRBV5-1 and TRBJ2-3): KAGVTQTPRYLIKTRGQQVTLSCSPISGHRSVSWYQQTPGQGLQFLFEYFSETQRNKGNFPGRFSGRQFSNSRSEMNVSTLELGDSALYLCASSLGSSGNTDTQYFGPGTRLTVL.

The chain has TRBV5-6 and TRBJ1-2, with D possibly being TRBD1 (6 bases). The ends were cut back, 3 bases at V and 2 bases at J, with 8 bases in the middle. CDR3 length: 13 amino acids. From germline, CDR1 is SGHDT and CDR2 YYEEEE. CDR3 amino acids: CASSYRVNYGYTF. As DNA, the CDR3 is TGTGCCAGCAGCTACAGGGTCAACTATGGCTACACCTTC.